This record concerns one TCR beta chain sequence. These data originate in a study of blood T cell repertoires in COVID-19. CDR1 LNHDA and CDR2 SQIVND come from the germline V gene (reference sequence). The V end lost 6 bases, the J end lost 0 bases, and 8 bases lay between the germline ends. The length of the CDR3 is 14 residues. Produced via immunoSEQ multiplex PCR; TCRdb's table is partial and in-frame only. The repertoire holds 200,000 or so clones, with roughly four fifths as singletons. The chain couples TRBV19 to TRBJ1-4; possibly TRBD1 for D (5 bases). Sequencing input: peripheral blood. The receptor comes from a woman aged 25 to 39 with acute or convalescent COVID-19. CDR3 protein: CASSRQSTNEKLFF. In nucleotides, the CDR3 is TGTGCCAGTAGCCGACAGTCAACTAATGAAAAACTGTTTTTT.